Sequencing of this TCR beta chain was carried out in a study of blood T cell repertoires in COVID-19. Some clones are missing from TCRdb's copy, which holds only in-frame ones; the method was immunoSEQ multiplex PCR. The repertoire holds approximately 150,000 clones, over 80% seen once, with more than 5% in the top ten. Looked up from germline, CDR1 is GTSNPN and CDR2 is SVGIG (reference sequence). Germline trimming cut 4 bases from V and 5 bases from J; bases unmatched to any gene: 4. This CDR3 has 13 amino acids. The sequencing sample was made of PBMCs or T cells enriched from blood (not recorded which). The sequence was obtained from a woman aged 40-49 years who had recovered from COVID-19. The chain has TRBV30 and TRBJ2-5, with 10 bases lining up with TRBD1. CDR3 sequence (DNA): TGTGCCTGGAACCGGGACAGGGGTGAGACCCAGTACTTC. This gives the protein CAWNRDRGETQYF.